The table lists the clone carrying this T cell receptor (beta chain) with many counts. First-strand cDNA used TRAV- and TRBV-specific primers, covering alpha and beta chains. With a V-primer adapter and a constant-region primer, TCRs were amplified for approximately 19 PCR cycles. TCRdb re-called the reads through MiXCR, storing one row per CDR3 protein. The table includes tens of thousands of distinct CDR3 sequences, 9.4% detected once. This specimen comes from a study of low-dose radiotherapy and immunotherapy resistance in tumors. Study-level background: Patients were treated with intravenous nivolumab at 240 mg every two weeks and were also dosed with ipilimumab at 1 mg/kg every six weeks.

The CDR3 is 11 amino acids. Looked up from germline, CDR1 is ENHRY and CDR2 is SYGVKD. Trimming removed 10 bases at V and 9 bases at J, with 13 bases between. The time point denotes: before trial treatment. Every donor's regimen consisted of nivolumab, ipilimumab, aspirin, low-dose cyclophosphamide and low-dose radiotherapy. The chain is built from TRBV10-3 and TRBJ2-1, with D possibly TRBD2 on 5 matching bases. Sequencing used PBMCs, obtained before treatment. The sequence came from a male donor with prostate cancer. In DNA form, the CDR3 reads TGTGCCACTTCAGAGGGAGTTGAGCAGTTCTTC. Its translation is CATSEGVEQFF.